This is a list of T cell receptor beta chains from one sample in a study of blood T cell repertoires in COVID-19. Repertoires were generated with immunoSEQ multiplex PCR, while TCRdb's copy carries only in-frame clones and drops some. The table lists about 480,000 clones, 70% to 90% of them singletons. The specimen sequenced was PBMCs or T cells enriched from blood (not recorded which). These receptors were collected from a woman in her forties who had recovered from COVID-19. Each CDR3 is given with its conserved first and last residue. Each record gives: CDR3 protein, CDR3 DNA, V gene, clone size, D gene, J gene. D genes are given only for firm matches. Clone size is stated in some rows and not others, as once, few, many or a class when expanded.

CDR3 protein: CASSLEEYHEQYF
CDR3 DNA: TGTGCCAGCAGCTTAGAGGAGTACCACGAGCAGTACTTC
V gene: TRBV7-9
clone size: .
D gene: .
J gene: TRBJ2-7

CDR3 protein: CSSNGAEGYGYTF
CDR3 DNA: TGCAGCTCAAACGGGGCGGAGGGCTATGGCTACACCTTC
V gene: TRBV29-1
clone size: .
D gene: .
J gene: TRBJ1-2

CDR3 protein: CASSFSDRDPSNSPLHF
CDR3 DNA: TGTGCCAGCAGTTTTTCCGACAGAGACCCTTCTAATTCACCCCTCCACTTT
V gene: TRBV28
clone size: .
D gene: .
J gene: TRBJ1-6

CDR3 protein: CASSQEAVSTDTQYF
CDR3 DNA: TGTGCCAGCAGCCAAGAAGCGGTAAGCACAGATACGCAGTATTTT
V gene: TRBV3-1/TRBV3-2
clone size: .
D gene: .
J gene: TRBJ2-3

CDR3 protein: CASSVLDSSYEQYF
CDR3 DNA: TGTGCCAGCAGCGTACTAGACAGCTCCTACGAGCAGTACTTC
V gene: TRBV9
clone size: .
D gene: .
J gene: TRBJ2-7

CDR3 protein: CASSQGTNSYNEQFF
CDR3 DNA: TGCGCCAGCAGCCAAGGGACTAACTCCTACAATGAGCAGTTCTTC
V gene: TRBV4-3
clone size: .
D gene: .
J gene: TRBJ2-1

CDR3 protein: CASSETGGWTDTQYF
CDR3 DNA: TGCGCCAGCAGCGAGACAGGGGGCTGGACAGATACGCAGTATTTT
V gene: TRBV4-3
clone size: .
D gene: TRBD1
J gene: TRBJ2-3

CDR3 protein: CASSLAGSSYEQYF
CDR3 DNA: TGTGCCAGCAGTTTAGCGGGCAGCTCCTACGAGCAGTACTTC
V gene: TRBV7-9
clone size: .
D gene: TRBD2
J gene: TRBJ2-7

CDR3 protein: CASSLDEWGVNEKLFF
CDR3 DNA: TGTGCCAGCAGCTTAGACGAGTGGGGGGTCAATGAAAAACTGTTTTTT
V gene: TRBV7-9
clone size: few
D gene: .
J gene: TRBJ1-4

CDR3 protein: CASSYSGVGELFF
CDR3 DNA: TGTGCCAGCAGTTACTCCGGGGTCGGGGAGCTGTTTTTT
V gene: TRBV6-5
clone size: .
D gene: .
J gene: TRBJ2-2

CDR3 protein: CASSLFRLAGNYEQYF
CDR3 DNA: TGTGCCAGCAGTTTGTTTCGACTAGCGGGGAACTACGAGCAGTACTTC
V gene: TRBV6-2/TRBV6-3
clone size: .
D gene: TRBD2
J gene: TRBJ2-7

CDR3 protein: CASSPRGDNERSYEQYF
CDR3 DNA: TGTGCCAGCAGCCCTAGAGGGGACAACGAGAGGTCCTACGAGCAGTACTTC
V gene: TRBV11-3
clone size: .
D gene: .
J gene: TRBJ2-7

CDR3 protein: CASSFRGQGANEQFF
CDR3 DNA: TGTGCCAGCAGCTTCAGGGGACAGGGGGCGAATGAGCAGTTCTTC
V gene: TRBV7-2
clone size: .
D gene: TRBD1
J gene: TRBJ2-1

CDR3 protein: CASSIDRSGNKPQHF
CDR3 DNA: TGTGCCAGCAGTATCGACAGGTCGGGGAATAAGCCCCAGCATTTT
V gene: TRBV2
clone size: few
D gene: .
J gene: TRBJ1-5

CDR3 protein: CSVGQGSSYEQYF
CDR3 DNA: TGCAGCGTTGGGCAGGGTTCTTCCTACGAGCAGTACTTC
V gene: TRBV29-1
clone size: .
D gene: .
J gene: TRBJ2-7

CDR3 protein: CASSPGAQGLGYTF
CDR3 DNA: TGTGCCAGCTCACCAGGAGCCCAGGGTCTTGGCTACACCTTC
V gene: TRBV18
clone size: .
D gene: .
J gene: TRBJ1-2

CDR3 protein: CAISGTDEAFF
CDR3 DNA: TGTGCCATCAGTGGGACAGATGAAGCTTTCTTT
V gene: TRBV10-3
clone size: few
D gene: .
J gene: TRBJ1-1

CDR3 protein: CASSLSLADSTYEQYF
CDR3 DNA: TGTGCCAGCAGCTTAAGTTTAGCCGACTCCACCTACGAGCAGTACTTC
V gene: TRBV7-8
clone size: once
D gene: .
J gene: TRBJ2-7

CDR3 protein: CASSPFRGSSSGANVLTF
CDR3 DNA: TGTGCCAGCAGCCCGTTTCGGGGGTCGAGCTCTGGGGCCAACGTCCTGACTTTC
V gene: TRBV7-2
clone size: .
D gene: .
J gene: TRBJ2-6

CDR3 protein: CASSDRQAQYF
CDR3 DNA: TGTGCCAGCAGTGACCGACAGGCGCAGTACTTC
V gene: TRBV6-1
clone size: few
D gene: .
J gene: TRBJ2-4

CDR3 protein: CASSQDFKAYNEQFF
CDR3 DNA: TGTGCCAGCAGTCAGGACTTTAAGGCCTACAATGAGCAGTTCTTC
V gene: TRBV5-4
clone size: .
D gene: .
J gene: TRBJ2-1

CDR3 protein: CASSMGGAGEQYF
CDR3 DNA: TGTGCCAGCAGCATGGGGGGGGCCGGCGAGCAGTACTTC
V gene: TRBV27
clone size: .
D gene: .
J gene: TRBJ2-7

CDR3 protein: CASSRLRDTEAFF
CDR3 DNA: TGTGCCAGCAGCAGACTACGGGACACTGAAGCTTTCTTT
V gene: TRBV9
clone size: .
D gene: .
J gene: TRBJ1-1

CDR3 protein: CASSQVGGTGDRYGYTF
CDR3 DNA: TGTGCCAGCAGCCAAGTGGGGGGGACAGGTGACCGCTATGGCTACACCTTC
V gene: TRBV3-1/TRBV3-2
clone size: .
D gene: TRBD1
J gene: TRBJ1-2

CDR3 protein: CASSTRTGVWDEQFF
CDR3 DNA: TGTGCCAGCAGCACCCGGACAGGGGTTTGGGATGAGCAGTTCTTC
V gene: TRBV7-9
clone size: .
D gene: TRBD1
J gene: TRBJ2-1

CDR3 protein: CAISGISTSGRKRVYNEQFF
CDR3 DNA: TGTGCCATCAGTGGAATTTCGACTAGCGGGAGAAAGAGAGTCTACAATGAGCAGTTCTTC
V gene: TRBV10-3
clone size: .
D gene: TRBD2
J gene: TRBJ2-1

CDR3 protein: CASSLGQGPYGYTF
CDR3 DNA: TGTGCCAGCAGCTTAGGTCAGGGCCCTTATGGCTACACCTTC
V gene: TRBV7-2
clone size: once
D gene: .
J gene: TRBJ1-2

CDR3 protein: CASSSEQGDGYTF
CDR3 DNA: TGTGCCAGCAGCTCAGAACAGGGTGACGGCTACACCTTC
V gene: TRBV7-9
clone size: .
D gene: .
J gene: TRBJ1-2

CDR3 protein: CASSQDRGTQPQHF
CDR3 DNA: TGCGCCAGCAGCCAAGATCGGGGGACTCAGCCCCAGCATTTT
V gene: TRBV4-3
clone size: .
D gene: .
J gene: TRBJ1-5

CDR3 protein: CASSPTGFDEQYF
CDR3 DNA: TGTGCCAGCAGCCCGACAGGGTTCGACGAGCAGTACTTC
V gene: TRBV14
clone size: .
D gene: TRBD1
J gene: TRBJ2-7

CDR3 protein: CASRLETYEQYF
CDR3 DNA: TGTGCCAGCAGACTAGAGACCTACGAGCAGTACTTC
V gene: TRBV7-2
clone size: .
D gene: .
J gene: TRBJ2-7

CDR3 protein: CAWSEGTVGQPQHF
CDR3 DNA: TGTGCCTGGAGTGAAGGGACAGTGGGTCAGCCCCAGCATTTT
V gene: TRBV30
clone size: .
D gene: TRBD1
J gene: TRBJ1-5

CDR3 protein: CASSLERGGAYGYTF
CDR3 DNA: TGTGCCAGCAGCTTGGAGAGAGGGGGCGCATATGGCTACACCTTC
V gene: TRBV5-4
clone size: .
D gene: TRBD1
J gene: TRBJ1-2

CDR3 protein: CASSLETGGNQPQHF
CDR3 DNA: TGTGCCAGCAGTCTTGAGACAGGGGGCAATCAGCCCCAGCATTTT
V gene: TRBV2
clone size: .
D gene: TRBD1
J gene: TRBJ1-5

CDR3 protein: CASSQEEGRVDTEAFF
CDR3 DNA: TGCGCCAGCAGCCAAGAAGAGGGCCGGGTGGACACTGAAGCTTTCTTT
V gene: TRBV4-1
clone size: .
D gene: .
J gene: TRBJ1-1

CDR3 protein: CASSLTSSYEQYF
CDR3 DNA: TGTGCCAGCAGCTTAACTAGCTCCTACGAGCAGTACTTC
V gene: TRBV7-2
clone size: few
D gene: .
J gene: TRBJ2-7

CDR3 protein: CASQRERQETQYF
CDR3 DNA: TGCGCCAGTCAGCGGGAGCGGCAAGAGACCCAGTACTTC
V gene: TRBV5-1
clone size: once
D gene: TRBD2
J gene: TRBJ2-5

CDR3 protein: CASGLVSFLAGGPVGTDTQYF
CDR3 DNA: TGTGCTAGTGGTTTGGTGAGCTTTCTAGCGGGAGGGCCCGTGGGAACAGATACGCAGTATTTT
V gene: TRBV12-5
clone size: .
D gene: TRBD2
J gene: TRBJ2-3

CDR3 protein: CASSLQGSDTQYF
CDR3 DNA: TGTGCCAGCAGCTTACAGGGGTCAGATACGCAGTATTTT
V gene: TRBV7-6
clone size: .
D gene: .
J gene: TRBJ2-3

CDR3 protein: CASSYYAGTAYEQYF
CDR3 DNA: TGCGCCAGCAGCTACTACGCCGGGACAGCCTACGAGCAGTACTTC
V gene: TRBV4-3
clone size: .
D gene: TRBD1
J gene: TRBJ2-7

CDR3 protein: CSVQAGWQETQYF
CDR3 DNA: TGCAGCGTGCAAGCAGGTTGGCAAGAGACCCAGTACTTC
V gene: TRBV29-1
clone size: .
D gene: .
J gene: TRBJ2-5

CDR3 protein: CASSELSGTRFREPDEQYF
CDR3 DNA: TGCGCCAGCAGTGAGCTAAGCGGGACGAGGTTCCGGGAACCTGACGAGCAGTACTTC
V gene: TRBV10-1
clone size: .
D gene: TRBD2
J gene: TRBJ2-7

CDR3 protein: CASSYGGPSGNEQFF
CDR3 DNA: TGTGCCAGCAGCTACGGGGGACCAAGCGGCAATGAGCAGTTCTTC
V gene: TRBV7-9
clone size: .
D gene: .
J gene: TRBJ2-1

CDR3 protein: CASSFAGVYEQYF
CDR3 DNA: TGTGCCAGCAGCTTCGCGGGAGTGTACGAGCAGTACTTC
V gene: TRBV6-2/TRBV6-3
clone size: .
D gene: TRBD2
J gene: TRBJ2-7

CDR3 protein: CASSYNVESLTAQSSNEKLFF
CDR3 DNA: TGTGCCAGCAGTTATAACGTCGAGTCCTTGACAGCCCAATCAAGTAATGAAAAACTGTTTTTT
V gene: TRBV6-2/TRBV6-3
clone size: .
D gene: .
J gene: TRBJ1-4

CDR3 protein: CASSLSEAGFGYTF
CDR3 DNA: TGTGCCAGCAGCCTCTCCGAAGCGGGGTTTGGCTACACCTTC
V gene: TRBV5-6
clone size: .
D gene: .
J gene: TRBJ1-2